This is a list of T cell receptor beta chains from one sample in a study of blood T cells in healthy people across ages. Via MiXCR, TCRdb re-called the 5' RACE reads, giving one row per CDR3 protein. Seen here are approximately 1.5 million distinct CDR3 sequences, roughly 43% observed once, and the top ten hold around 4%. Sample: blood. Receptors originate from a woman between 18 and 29 years old in good health. The CDR3 runs from the conserved cysteine through the conserved F or W. Each record gives: D gene, J gene, clone size, V gene, CDR3 length, CDR3 protein, CDR3 DNA. D genes are given only for firm matches. Some rows have no size entry. The others give once, few or many, or a class for an expanded clone.

- | TRBJ1-1 | few | TRBV25-1 | 13 | CASIAVRGTEAFF | TGTGCCAGCATAGCGGTTAGGGGCACTGAAGCTTTCTTT
- | TRBJ2-1 | few | TRBV6-5 | 15 | CASSLSPGTFNEQFF | TGTGCCAGCAGTCTTAGTCCCGGGACATTCAATGAGCAGTTCTTC
- | TRBJ2-7 | few | TRBV21-1 | 17 | CASSRRTSPSSYNEQYF | TGTGCCAGCAGCAGGAGGACTAGCCCCAGCTCCTACAATGAGCAGTACTTC
- | TRBJ2-7 | - | TRBV5-5 | 15 | CASSLISSVSHEQYF | TGTGCCAGCAGCTTGATTTCTAGCGTCTCCCACGAGCAGTACTTC
- | TRBJ1-2 | few | TRBV27 | 13 | CASSFPGGYGYTF | TGTGCCAGCAGTTTCCCGGGAGGCTATGGCTACACCTTC
- | TRBJ2-5 | - | TRBV2 | 15 | CASSGGASYRETQYF | TGTGCCAGCAGCGGCGGGGCTTCGTACCGAGAGACCCAGTACTTC
TRBD2 | TRBJ2-7 | few | TRBV20-1 | 15 | CSAQIAGRSYNEQYF | TGCAGTGCTCAAATAGCGGGTCGTTCCTACAATGAGCAGTACTTC
TRBD2 | TRBJ2-3 | few | TRBV20-1 | 15 | CSAASGDYSTDTQYF | TGCAGTGCTGCTAGCGGAGATTATAGCACAGATACGCAGTATTTT
- | TRBJ2-3 | few | TRBV7-9 | 14 | CASRPGESTDTQYF | TGTGCCAGCAGACCAGGAGAGAGCACAGATACGCAGTATTTT
- | TRBJ2-1 | - | TRBV6-1 | 17 | CASSEFTPTSSYNEQFF | TGTGCCAGCAGTGAATTCACGCCGACGAGCTCCTACAATGAGCAGTTCTTC
- | TRBJ2-1 | - | TRBV20-1 | 12 | CSARDSRNEQFF | TGCAGTGCTAGAGATAGTAGGAATGAGCAGTTCTTC
TRBD1 | TRBJ2-3 | few | TRBV9 | 15 | CASSPGGRETDTQYF | TGTGCCAGCAGCCCAGGGGGCAGGGAAACAGATACGCAGTATTTT
- | TRBJ1-5 | - | TRBV7-2 | 13 | CASSPYNNQPQHF | TGTGCCAGCAGCCCATACAACAATCAGCCCCAGCATTTT
- | TRBJ2-1 | - | TRBV11-2 | 19 | CASSLVGHSKESSYNEQFF | TGTGCCAGCAGCTTAGTGGGCCATTCTAAGGAGAGCTCCTACAATGAGCAGTTCTTC
- | TRBJ2-1 | few | TRBV20-1 | 11 | CSARPGREQFF | TGCAGTGCGAGGCCGGGACGGGAGCAGTTCTTC
TRBD1 | TRBJ1-2 | - | TRBV30 | 12 | CAWGRGNYGYTF | TGTGCCTGGGGCAGGGGGAACTATGGCTACACCTTC
TRBD1 | TRBJ2-1 | few | TRBV7-9 | 16 | CASNRPGTGLYNEQFF | TGTGCCAGCAACCGCCCCGGGACAGGGCTCTACAATGAGCAGTTCTTC
- | TRBJ2-5 | - | TRBV7-9 | 12 | CASRSLEEEQYF | TGTGCCAGCAGGTCGCTTGAGGAAGAGCAGTACTTC
- | TRBJ2-7 | - | TRBV10-2 | 14 | CASRAGRNSYEQYF | TGCGCCAGCAGGGCAGGGCGAAACTCCTACGAGCAGTACTTC
- | TRBJ2-7 | - | TRBV7-9 | 13 | CASSDFSSYEQYF | TGTGCCAGCAGCGACTTCAGCTCCTACGAGCAGTACTTC
TRBD2 | TRBJ2-1 | few | TRBV7-9 | 19 | CASSLAPGLAGSSYNEQFF | TGTGCCAGCAGCTTAGCACCGGGACTAGCGGGAAGCTCCTACAATGAGCAGTTCTTC
TRBD1 | TRBJ1-4 | - | TRBV28 | 17 | CASSYRGLPRSNEKLFF | TGTGCCAGCAGTTACAGGGGCCTCCCCCGATCTAATGAAAAACTGTTTTTT
TRBD2 | TRBJ2-2 | - | TRBV6-5 | 14 | CASNSRGVTGELFF | TGTGCCAGCAACAGTCGGGGGGTTACCGGGGAGCTGTTTTTT
- | TRBJ2-5 | - | TRBV29-1 | 13 | CSVVQGIQETQYF | TGCAGCGTTGTACAGGGCATCCAAGAGACCCAGTACTTC
TRBD2 | TRBJ2-3 | once | TRBV7-2 | 15 | CASSLIGGATDTQYF | TGTGCCAGCAGCTTAATCGGGGGGGCAACAGATACGCAGTATTTT
- | TRBJ1-1 | few | TRBV4-3 | 14 | CATTPNYRDDEAFF | TGCGCCACGACACCCAATTACCGGGACGATGAAGCTTTCTTT
TRBD2 | TRBJ2-1 | few | TRBV6-5 | 15 | CASSLYSGSWNEQFF | TGTGCCAGCAGCCTTTATAGCGGGAGTTGGAATGAGCAGTTCTTC
- | TRBJ1-2 | - | TRBV19 | 14 | CASRRGDPSQGYTF | TGTGCCAGTAGACGAGGGGACCCCTCCCAAGGCTACACCTTC
- | TRBJ1-2 | - | TRBV27 | 13 | CASSVAQGSGYTF | TGTGCCAGCAGTGTAGCACAGGGCAGCGGCTACACCTTC
TRBD2 | TRBJ2-1 | - | TRBV20-1 | 14 | CSARVRTSYNEQFF | TGCAGTGCTAGAGTGCGGACTAGCTACAATGAGCAGTTCTTC
- | TRBJ2-1 | few | TRBV4-2 | 15 | CASSQVESSYNEQFF | TGTGCCAGCAGCCAGGTAGAGAGCTCCTACAATGAGCAGTTCTTC
- | TRBJ2-7 | - | TRBV20-1 | 13 | CSARDDRGNEQYF | TGCAGTGCTAGAGATGATCGGGGCAATGAGCAGTACTTC
- | TRBJ1-2 | once | TRBV7-8 | 15 | CASSVFEGLSYGYTF | TGTGCCAGCAGCGTATTTGAGGGACTGAGCTATGGCTACACCTTC
- | TRBJ2-5 | - | TRBV6-6 | 12 | CASRRRIETQYF | TGTGCCAGCCGCCGAAGGATCGAGACCCAGTACTTC
- | TRBJ2-7 | few | TRBV11-2 | 15 | CASSLGPGGKYEQYF | TGTGCCAGCAGCTTAGGCCCCGGCGGGAAATACGAGCAGTACTTC
TRBD2 | TRBJ2-7 | few | TRBV5-1 | 17 | CASSTGRRTSGSYEQYF | TGCGCCAGCAGTACTGGAAGAAGGACTAGCGGCTCCTACGAGCAGTACTTC
- | TRBJ2-7 | - | TRBV29-1 | 12 | CSVEDLQGRQYF | TGCAGCGTTGAAGATCTTCAAGGTAGACAGTACTTC
- | TRBJ2-3 | - | TRBV2 | 15 | CASTAWDSSTDTQYF | TGTGCCAGCACTGCCTGGGACTCTAGCACAGATACGCAGTATTTT
- | TRBJ2-3 | few | TRBV6-5 | 14 | CASSRIGRTDTQYF | TGTGCCAGCAGTAGGATCGGGCGCACAGATACGCAGTATTTT
TRBD1 | TRBJ2-1 | - | TRBV2 | 14 | CASRGTDKYNEQFF | TGTGCCAGCAGAGGGACAGACAAGTACAATGAGCAGTTCTTC
- | TRBJ2-3 | - | TRBV20-1 | 15 | CSARDRRAGTDTQYF | TGCAGTGCTAGAGATCGGAGGGCTGGCACAGATACGCAGTATTTT
TRBD1 | TRBJ2-5 | - | TRBV29-1 | 14 | CSGKTGPSRETQYF | TGCAGCGGAAAGACAGGGCCGAGTAGAGAGACCCAGTACTTC
- | TRBJ2-5 | - | TRBV27 | 15 | CASSLSPGRQETQYF | TGTGCCAGCAGTTTATCGCCAGGGCGCCAAGAGACCCAGTACTTC
TRBD1 | TRBJ2-5 | - | TRBV20-1 | 13 | CSAPGQGKETQYF | TGCAGTGCCCCGGGACAGGGGAAAGAGACCCAGTACTTC
TRBD2 | TRBJ2-7 | few | TRBV7-2 | 14 | CASSLGTSGFEQYF | TGTGCCAGCAGCTTAGGGACTAGCGGCTTCGAGCAGTACTTC
- | TRBJ2-7 | - | TRBV20-1 | 11 | CSASVAWEQYF | TGCAGTGCTAGTGTGGCTTGGGAGCAGTACTTC
- | TRBJ1-5 | - | TRBV6-1 | 14 | CASEGGASNQPQHF | TGTGCCAGCGAGGGGGGCGCAAGCAATCAGCCCCAGCATTTT
TRBD2 | TRBJ2-3 | - | TRBV20-1 | 16 | CGARDPARGVSDTQYF | TGCGGTGCTAGAGACCCGGCGCGGGGGGTCTCAGATACGCAGTATTTT
TRBD2 | TRBJ2-5 | - | TRBV6-1 | 16 | CAGSETLAGGQETQYF | TGTGCCGGCAGTGAAACCCTAGCGGGGGGGCAAGAGACCCAGTACTTC
- | TRBJ2-1 | few | TRBV27 | 14 | CASSLSYRYNEQFF | TGTGCCAGCAGTTTATCATATAGATACAATGAGCAGTTCTTC
- | TRBJ2-3 | few | TRBV11-1 | 15 | CASSSWTSSPDTQYF | TGTGCCAGCAGTTCGTGGACGTCTTCTCCAGATACGCAGTATTTT
- | TRBJ2-5 | few | TRBV12-3/TRBV12-4 | 15 | CASTPSAQPQEAQYF | TGTGCCAGCACCCCGTCAGCACAGCCTCAAGAGGCCCAGTACTTC
TRBD1 | TRBJ1-2 | few | TRBV20-1 | 14 | CSARETGTGDGYTF | TGCAGTGCTAGAGAGACAGGGACGGGCGATGGCTACACCTTC
TRBD2 | TRBJ2-5 | once | TRBV9 | 14 | CASSVVASGETQYF | TGTGCCAGCAGCGTAGTCGCTAGCGGAGAGACCCAGTACTTC